The sequence of this T cell receptor (beta chain) was determined in a study of T cell responses to AZD1222 COVID-19 vaccine. Trimming left V 10 bases short and J 6 bases short, with 17 bases between. Germline CDR1 and CDR2: MNHEY and SVGAGI. This CDR3 has 13 amino acids. Assay used: immunoSEQ multiplex PCR; TCRdb lists only in-frame clones, some missing. The sample contains nearly 110,000 clones, 87% of which appear only once. A remark on this clone: Its antigen remains unidentified.

Broader study findings: Just a handful of AZD1222 recipients tested seropositive at baseline.

This receptor was identified in an adult who received the AZD1222 COVID-19 vaccine. The sample here was peripheral blood, taken 28 days after the second AZD1222 dose. The chain combines TRBV6-5 with TRBJ2-3; D tentatively reads TRBD1 or TRBD2 (6 bases each). The CDR3 DNA follows: TGTGCCACAGTCATACCGGGGGCGGATACGCAGTATTTT. Translated: CATVIPGADTQYF.